The 27 T cell receptor beta chains reported below all come from one sample, sequenced in a study of early T cells in non-severe SARS-CoV-2 infection. TCRdb reprocessed the 5' RACE reads with MiXCR, giving one entry per CDR3 protein. The repertoire holds around 45,000 distinct CDR3 sequences, around 3.6% seen once, with 3% in the top ten. The sample comprised whole blood. The receptors shown here come from an adult who was a healthcare worker with PCR-confirmed SARS-CoV-2 infection or an uninfected control (not recorded which).

This clonotype was recorded at least ten times. The chain has TRBV29-1 and TRBJ2-2; D possibly corresponds to TRBD2 (6 bases). The V gene lost 0 bases and the J gene lost 4 bases, with 12 bases spanning the gap. CDR1 and CDR2 from the germline V gene are SQVTM and ANQGSEA. The CDR3 covers 15 residues. The CDR3 coding sequence is TGCAGCGTTGAAGACCCCAGACTAGGCACCGGGGAGCTGTTTTTT. Translation: CSVEDPRLGTGELFF.

This clonotype was observed at least ten times. This sequence joins TRBV2 and TRBJ2-6; no definite D call. Per germline, CDR1 SNHLY and CDR2 FYNNEI. The V end was cut by 6 bases, the J end by 2 bases, with 8 bases between. The CDR3 has 14 amino acids. The CDR3 sequence: CASSPEAGANVLTF. Here the CDR3 DNA reads TGTGCCAGCAGCCCCGAGGCTGGGGCCAACGTCCTGACTTTC.

This clonotype was counted at least ten times. This sequence joins TRBV7-9 and TRBJ2-2; D not resolved. Per germline, CDR1 SEHNR and CDR2 FQNEAQ (reference sequence). The CDR3 runs to 13 residues. Trimming cost V 5 bases and J 4 bases, with 8 bases left between them. The DNA for the CDR3 is TGTGCCAGCAGCCCAGACATCACCGGGGAGCTGTTTTTT. Residues: CASSPDITGELFF.

This clonotype was found many times. The junction differs from germline at one of its ends, possibly a read error. The genes are TRBV12-3 or TRBV12-4 and TRBJ2-2; the match to TRBD2 covers 9 bases. The CDR3 length is 15 residues. CDR3 loop: CASSLAGRRGGELFF. The CDR3 nucleotides read TGTGCCAGCAGTCTAGCGGGGCGTAGGGGCGGGGAGCTGTTTTTT.

The chain carries TRBV5-1 and TRBJ1-5, with D hard to call. CDR1 and CDR2 (germline): SGHRS, YFSETQ. V was cut by 4 bases and J by 8 bases, with 13 bases left in between. The CDR3 is 13 residues long. The CDR3 DNA reads as TGCGCCAGCAGCCCGGAGGGAGTTGAGCCCCAGCATTTT. Its protein is CASSPEGVEPQHF.

The V and J genes are TRBV19 and TRBJ2-7; 7 bases line up with TRBD2. The V gene end was trimmed by 3 bases and the J gene end by 2 bases; junction bases not matched to a gene: 4. Per the germline V gene, CDR1 is LNHDA and CDR2 is SQIVND (reference sequence). The length of the CDR3 is 14 residues. CDR3 sequence (DNA): TGTGCCAGTAGTATTCCGGGGGGAACCTACGAGCAGTACTTC. Protein sequence: CASSIPGGTYEQYF.

This clonotype was counted ten times or more. The gene calls are TRBV25-1 and TRBJ1-6; TRBD1 matches 9 bases. V dropped 4 bases and J dropped 0; count of bases not matched to a gene: 4. Per germline, CDR1 MGHDK and CDR2 SYGVNS. This CDR3 has 17 residues. DNA for the CDR3: TGTGCCAGCAGTGGGGGGACAGGGAGCTCCTATAATTCACCCCTCCACTTT. It codes for CASSGGTGSSYNSPLHF. The whole variable domain, remainder taken from reference TRBV25-1 and TRBJ1-6, is EADIYQTPRYLVIGTGKKITLECSQTMGHDKMYWYQQDPGMELHLIHYSYGVNSTEKGDLSSESTVSRIRTEHFPLTLESARPSHTSQYLCASSGGTGSSYNSPLHFGNGTRLTVT.

This clonotype was detected many times. The rearrangement links TRBV30 to TRBJ1-4; 10 nucleotides agree with TRBD1. The CDR3 is 14 amino acids. Germline loops: CDR1 GTSNPN, CDR2 SVGIG (reference sequence). With 1 base clipped from V and 8 bases from J, the junction kept 4 bases outside the gene matches. The CDR3: CAWSEGTGVEKLFF. The CDR3 bases are TGTGCCTGGAGTGAGGGGACAGGGGTCGAAAAACTGTTTTTT.

This clonotype was seen repeatedly, ten times or more. This rearrangement joins TRBV4-1 to TRBJ1-1; a weak D match, TRBD1 (6 bases). CDR3 length: 17 residues. Per the germline V gene, CDR1 is MGHRA and CDR2 is YSYEKL. Trimming cost V 0 bases and J 3 bases, with 17 bases left between them. The CDR3 DNA reads as TGCGCCAGCAGCCAAGATCCCACCGGAGGGGGACACACTGAAGCTTTCTTT. Translating it yields CASSQDPTGGGHTEAFF.

This clonotype was found many times. This sequence joins TRBV5-1 and TRBJ2-5; 11 positions match TRBD2. This CDR3 is built from 15 residues. Unmatched junction bases numbered 4, after V lost 3 bases and J lost 3 bases. The germline V gene has CDR1 SGHRS and CDR2 YFSETQ. The CDR3 DNA sequence: TGCGCCAGCAGCTCGCTGGGACTAGCGGAAGAGACCCAGTACTTC. Its protein is CASSSLGLAEETQYF. The full variable domain, rest sourced from reference TRBV5-1 and TRBJ2-5, is KAGVTQTPRYLIKTRGQQVTLSCSPISGHRSVSWYQQTPGQGLQFLFEYFSETQRNKGNFPGRFSGRQFSNSRSEMNVSTLELGDSALYLCASSSLGLAEETQYFGPGTRLLVL.

This clonotype was found many times. The rearrangement links TRBV9 to TRBJ2-3, with TRBD1 matching 7 bases. J gave up 2 bases and V 2 bases, and 11 bases lay outside the gene matches. This CDR3 region has 17 residues. In germline, CDR1 is SGDLS, CDR2 YYNGEE. The CDR3 region has the DNA TGTGCCAGCAGCGTTTCGATAACAGGGGAGCCCACAGATACGCAGTATTTT. Its translation: CASSVSITGEPTDTQYF.

This clonotype was observed many times. This chain's CDR3 is CASSPIGGEQFF. For the CDR3, the DNA is TGTGCCAGCAGTCCCATAGGGGGTGAGCAGTTCTTC. The J gene is TRBJ2-1, the V gene TRBV12-3 or TRBV12-4; the D gene is possibly TRBD1 (6 bases). This CDR3 is 12 amino acids long. Trimming pared 5 bases from V and 9 bases from J, leaving 11 bases between.

Many counts were recorded for this clonotype. V is TRBV6-5 and J is TRBJ1-4; tentative D call: TRBD1 (6 bases). Germline V gene data show CDR1 as MNHEY and CDR2 as SVGAGI. Trimming removed 2 bases at V and 3 bases at J, with 16 bases between. The CDR3 sequence is 17 residues long. CDR3 in amino acids: CASSYRGPTPPNEKLFF. The CDR3 nucleotides are TGTGCCAGCAGTTACCGGGGGCCTACCCCCCCTAATGAAAAACTGTTTTTT.

This clonotype was counted ten times or more. The V gene is TRBV7-9, the J gene TRBJ2-2; 7 bases align to TRBD1. The trim removed 3 bases at V and 4 bases at J, leaving 8 bases unmatched. CDR3 length: 16 amino acids. Germline V gives CDR1 SEHNR, CDR2 FQNEAQ (reference sequence). CDR3 nucleotides: TGTGCCAGCAGCTTGTTTCCGACAGGGAGCACCGGGGAGCTGTTTTTT. Translation gives CASSLFPTGSTGELFF.

This clonotype was seen at least ten times. The chain carries TRBV20-1 and TRBJ2-1; D assignment may be TRBD1 or TRBD2 (5 bases each). CDR1 is DFQATT and CDR2 is SNEGSKA in the germline V gene (reference sequence). V lost 0 bases to trimming and J lost 8 bases, with 11 bases between them. This CDR3 spans 13 amino acids. The DNA for the CDR3 is TGCAGTGCTAGAGATCTGAGGGGCCATGAGCAGTTCTTC. It codes for CSARDLRGHEQFF.

This clonotype was detected ten times or more. The rearrangement uses TRBV7-3 and TRBJ1-2; 8 bases match TRBD1. Unmatched junction bases numbered 16, after V lost 5 bases and J lost 8 bases. Germline V CDR1 and CDR2: SGHTA, FQGTGA. CDR3 length: 16 amino acids. The CDR3 is CASSPGGTARIGGYTF. The CDR3 DNA reads TGTGCCAGCAGCCCAGGGGGCACAGCCCGAATAGGGGGCTACACCTTC.

The genes are TRBV4-1 and TRBJ2-1, with no clear D. The V gene lost 1 base and the J gene lost 5 bases, with 9 bases spanning the gap. Looked up from germline, CDR1 is MGHRA and CDR2 is YSYEKL. The CDR3 length is 14 residues. The CDR3 reads CASSQVGGHNEQFF. CDR3 coding DNA: TGCGCCAGCAGCCAAGTGGGTGGGCACAATGAGCAGTTCTTC.

This clonotype was seen many times. The chain combines TRBV29-1 with TRBJ1-2, with a tentative D call TRBD1 (5 bases). Trimming removed 7 bases from V and 4 bases from J, with 19 bases in between. The germline V gene encodes CDR1 SQVTM and CDR2 ANQGSEA. The CDR3 has 14 residues. In DNA form, the CDR3 reads TGCAGCGGCGACCGGGACTTAACAAGCTATGGCTACACCTTC. Amino acids: CSGDRDLTSYGYTF.

This clonotype was seen many times. V gene TRBV4-1 combines with J gene TRBJ1-6, with D tentatively TRBD1 (6 bases). V was clipped by 1 base and J by 7 bases, with 14 bases between them. The CDR3 covers 16 residues. CDR1 and CDR2 (germline): MGHRA, YSYEKL. The CDR3 protein is CASSQVYWDNNSPLHF. CDR3 nucleotides: TGCGCCAGCAGCCAAGTCTACTGGGACAACAATTCACCCCTCCACTTT.

The table lists this clonotype with many counts. V usage is TRBV20-1 and J usage is TRBJ2-3, with TRBD1 identical over 7 bases. The CDR3 has 14 residues. V lost 3 bases to trimming and J lost 4 bases; unmatched junction nucleotides: 7. CDR1 and CDR2 (germline): DFQATT, SNEGSKA (reference sequence). CDR3 sequence reads: CSASTGAEADTQYF. CDR3 coding DNA: TGCAGTGCTAGTACAGGGGCGGAGGCAGATACGCAGTATTTT.

This clonotype was observed at least ten times. J is TRBJ1-4 and V is TRBV30, with 11 bases fitting TRBD1. V was pared by 0 bases and J by 4 bases, with 4 bases of the junction left unmatched. CDR1 and CDR2 (germline): GTSNPN, SVGIG (reference sequence). The CDR3 contains 16 residues. The chain's CDR3 is CAWSVPGTGGNEKLFF. The CDR3 DNA follows: TGTGCCTGGAGTGTACCCGGGACAGGGGGTAATGAAAAACTGTTTTTT.

This clonotype was observed at least ten times. The rearrangement links TRBV6-2 or TRBV6-3 to TRBJ1-5; TRBD1 might be the D (5 bases). Trimming stripped 7 bases from V and 0 bases from J, with 13 bases between. Looked up from germline, CDR1 is MNHEY and CDR2 is SVGEGT. The CDR3 length is 15 residues. Here the CDR3 DNA reads TGTGCCAGCACCGGGCGGGGACTTAGCAATCAGCCCCAGCATTTT. Residues: CASTGRGLSNQPQHF.

This clonotype was observed many times. J is TRBJ1-5 and V is TRBV28; D gene unclear. Trimming shortened V by 5 bases and J by 2 bases, and 13 bases separated the two germline ends. The CDR3 consists of 15 residues. Germline CDR1 and CDR2: MDHEN and SYDVKM. The DNA for the CDR3 is TGTGCCAGCAGTCCCCCGCCATGGGGCAATCAGCCCCAGCATTTT. Translation: CASSPPPWGNQPQHF.

This clonotype has at least ten counts. V gene TRBV9 combines with J gene TRBJ2-2; D ambiguous. The germline CDR1 and CDR2 sequences are SGDLS and YYNGEE. Trimming left V 4 bases short and J 6 bases short, with 7 bases between. This CDR3 contains 12 residues. The CDR3 here is CASSSLSGELFF. The CDR3 bases are TGTGCCAGCAGCAGCCTCTCCGGGGAGCTGTTTTTT.

This clonotype appeared many times. The V gene is TRBV6-5, the J gene TRBJ2-1; D gene unclear. Per germline, CDR1 MNHEY and CDR2 SVGAGI. The CDR3 totals 13 residues. Between the trimmed V and J ends, which lost 2 bases and 6 bases, there was a span of 8 bases. Written as DNA, the CDR3 is TGTGCCAGCAGTTACGGCGCGGCCAATGAGCAGTTCTTC. As protein: CASSYGAANEQFF.

This clonotype has a count of ten or more. This chain joins TRBV29-1 and TRBJ2-3, with unresolved D. The CDR3 extends over 12 amino acids. In germline, CDR1 is SQVTM, CDR2 ANQGSEA. V lost 6 bases to trimming and J lost 3 bases, with 10 bases between them. This CDR3 reads CSVESRTDTQYF. DNA for the CDR3: TGCAGCGTCGAGTCCAGAACAGATACGCAGTATTTT.

This clonotype occurred many times. The chain is built from TRBV5-1 and TRBJ2-7; no firm D call. V was pared by 0 bases and J by 6 bases, with 13 bases between. The CDR3 has 14 amino acids. Germline V gene sequence: CDR1 SGHRS, CDR2 YFSETQ. CDR3 amino acids: CASSLASGKSEQYF. In DNA form, the CDR3 reads TGCGCCAGCAGCTTGGCTTCCGGTAAGAGCGAGCAGTACTTC.